One and the same sample provided the 5 T cell receptor beta chains below, sequenced in a study of Graves' ophthalmopathy and Graves' hyperthyroidism. Researchers took RNA transcripts and amplified TCR beta CDR3 regions from them. RT-PCR in the first round used HTBI primers; a second-round multiplex PCR followed. TCRdb ran MiXCR on the multiplex PCR reads and lists one entry per CDR3 protein. The table shows about 700,000 distinct CDR3 sequences, with roughly two fifths occurring only once. The sample was peripheral blood. These receptors were obtained from an adult man with Graves' ophthalmopathy.

This clonotype was detected ten times or more. The rearrangement links TRBV15 to TRBJ1-6, with D maybe TRBD1 (6 bases). The CDR3 has 14 residues. V was cut by 3 bases and J by 7 bases, with 10 bases left in between. Germline CDR1 and CDR2: LNHNV and YYDKDF (reference sequence). CDR3 loop: CATSRDSGNSPLHF. CDR3 bases: TGTGCCACCAGCAGGGACAGTGGAAATTCACCCCTCCACTTT.

The CDR3 here is CASSQDYIGTGELFF. The CDR3, as DNA: TGTGCCAGCAGCCAAGATTATATAGGCACCGGGGAGCTGTTTTTT. This chain joins TRBV4-2 and TRBJ2-2, with D unclear. V was shortened by 0 bases and J by 4 bases, with 9 bases between the two germline ends. The CDR3 covers 15 residues. CDR1 is LGHNA, CDR2 YNFKEQ, per germline.

This chain joins TRBV29-1 and TRBJ2-1; 11 nucleotides agree with TRBD2. The germline V gene has CDR1 SQVTM and CDR2 ANQGSEA. This CDR3 spans 20 amino acids. The trim removed 2 bases at V and 5 bases at J, leaving 20 bases unmatched. CDR3 bases: TGCAGCGTTGAACCCTGGACAGGGACCAGACTAGCGGGAAAAAACAATGAGCAGTTCTTC. Translation: CSVEPWTGTRLAGKNNEQFF.

This rearrangement joins TRBV7-6 to TRBJ2-5; 7 bases agree with TRBD1. The ends lost 2 bases at V and 2 bases at J; junction bases unmatched: 5. Germline CDR1 and CDR2: SGHVS and FNYEAQ. This CDR3 is built from 15 residues. CDR3 amino acids: CASSLMTGLQETQYF. In DNA, the CDR3 is TGTGCCAGCAGCTTAATGACAGGGCTGCAAGAGACCCAGTACTTC.

V and J are TRBV7-9 and TRBJ1-2; D is possibly TRBD1 (5 bases). From germline, CDR1 is SEHNR and CDR2 FQNEAQ (reference sequence). V was shortened by 9 bases and J by 8 bases, with 19 bases between the two germline ends. CDR3 length: 13 amino acids. CDR3 region: CASSGGTTWGYTF. Written as DNA, the CDR3 is TGTGCCAGTAGTGGAGGGACTACTTGGGGCTACACCTTC.